What follows are 18 T cell receptor beta chains derived from one specimen sequenced in a study of liver allograft versus peripheral blood T cells. Background on the study: Transplanted-liver and recipient peripheral blood T cell receptor repertoires were compared.

TCRdb independently ran MiXCR on the reads; one entry per CDR3 protein. The table has 550 or so distinct CDR3 sequences, roughly 13% seen once. These receptors were taken from a human patient who had a liver transplant. T cells may partly derive from the graft donor.

This clonotype is large. The rearrangement uses TRBV12-3 or TRBV12-4 and TRBJ2-2, with D unclear. CDR3 length: 12 amino acids. Between the trimmed V and J ends, which lost 6 bases and 7 bases, there was a span of 9 bases. The CDR3 reads CASRWLFGELFF. The CDR3 region has the DNA TGTGCCAGCAGGTGGCTGTTCGGGGAGCTGTTTTTT.

This clonotype showed up just once. The J gene is TRBJ2-1, the V gene TRBV6-1; D unclear. Trimming removed 7 bases from V and 6 bases from J, with 22 bases in between. The CDR3 totals 16 residues. In germline, CDR1 is MNHNS, CDR2 SASEGT. The CDR3 DNA reads TGTGCCAGCACGACCCTCGTCTCGGATGTGGGCAATGAGCAGTTCTTC. It translates to CASTTLVSDVGNEQFF.

By sample share, this clonotype is medium-sized. The chain is built from TRBV7-3 and TRBJ2-7; weak D call: TRBD1 (6 bases). Trimming removed 1 base at V and 6 bases at J, with 13 bases between. The V gene's germline CDR1 is SGHTA and CDR2 FQGTGA. CDR3 length: 14 residues. This CDR3 reads CASSLNAGDGEQYF. CDR3 nucleotide sequence: TGTGCCAGCAGCTTAAACGCAGGGGACGGCGAGCAGTACTTC.

This clonotype is deemed large. This chain connects TRBV6-1 to TRBJ2-3, with TRBD2 matching over 9 bases. Germline CDR1 reads MNHNS; CDR2 reads SASEGT. The ends lost 2 bases at V and 6 bases at J; junction bases unmatched: 6. The CDR3 is 15 amino acids. The CDR3 region is CASSELAGGWDTQYF. In DNA form, the CDR3 reads TGTGCCAGCAGTGAATTGGCGGGAGGGTGGGATACGCAGTATTTT.

By share, this clonotype counts as large (0.1 to 1%). The rearrangement links TRBV19 to TRBJ2-7; 7 bases are a match to TRBD1. Germline values: CDR1 LNHDA, CDR2 SQIVND (reference sequence). The CDR3 length is 14 residues. Trimming cost V 5 bases and J 6 bases; bases outside gene matches: 10. In DNA form, the CDR3 reads TGTGCCAGTAGTTTCCTAGGGGGCCGGGGCGAGCAGTACTTC. It codes for CASSFLGGRGEQYF.

In this sample, this clonotype is medium-sized. The chain is built from TRBV20-1 and TRBJ1-1; unclear D gene. The CDR3 has 14 amino acids. Germline CDR1 DFQATT, CDR2 SNEGSKA (reference sequence). With 2 bases removed from V and 1 base from J, the gap between germline ends came to 11 bases. CDR3 bases: TGCAGTGCTAGAACTCAGGTCGGGAACACTGAAGCTTTCTTT. The encoded protein is CSARTQVGNTEAFF.

This clonotype is labeled medium-sized. This chain uses TRBV28 with TRBJ1-1; possibly TRBD1 for D (5 bases). The CDR3 loop spans 15 amino acids. V dropped 6 bases and J dropped 0 bases, with 14 bases sitting between them. Germline V gene lookup returns CDR1 MDHEN and CDR2 SYDVKM. CDR3 nucleotides: TGTGCCAGCAGCTTTAGTGACAGTGTGAACACTGAAGCTTTCTTT. Its translation is CASSFSDSVNTEAFF.

V and J are TRBV30 and TRBJ1-1, with a possible D match to TRBD1 (5 bases). This CDR3 region has 15 residues. Trimming removed 1 base from V and 1 base from J, with 13 bases in between. The germline gives CDR1 GTSNPN, CDR2 SVGIG (reference sequence). CDR3 amino acids: CAWSGRGWGNTEAFF. In DNA form, the CDR3 reads TGTGCCTGGAGTGGAAGGGGATGGGGGAACACTGAAGCTTTCTTT.

By frequency in the sample, this clonotype is medium-sized. The rearrangement links TRBV20-1 to TRBJ1-5, with 8 nucleotides matching TRBD1. There are 14 residues in the CDR3. With V trimmed by 3 bases and J by 5 bases, 6 bases remained unmatched. Germline CDR1 reads DFQATT; CDR2 reads SNEGSKA (reference sequence). The CDR3 DNA sequence: TGCAGTGCTAGCGGGCAGGGGGCGGATCAGCCCCAGCATTTT. This codes for CSASGQGADQPQHF.

In its sample, this clonotype is medium-sized (0.01 to 0.1%). The chain combines TRBV30 with TRBJ2-7; D remains ambiguous. This CDR3 comprises 13 residues. Between the trimmed V and J ends, which lost 2 bases and 2 bases, there was a span of 10 bases. Germline V CDR1 and CDR2: GTSNPN, SVGIG (reference sequence). In DNA, the CDR3 is TGTGCCTGGAGTAAGACGGAAACCTACGAGCAGTACTTC. Protein sequence: CAWSKTETYEQYF.

By sample share, this clonotype is medium-sized. The chain uses TRBV28 and TRBJ1-1; weak D call: TRBD1 (6 bases). Germline lookup yields CDR1 MDHEN and CDR2 SYDVKM. This CDR3 is 15 amino acids long. Deletions cut 5 bases from V and 4 bases from J, with 17 bases between. The CDR3 DNA sequence: TGTGCCAGCAGTGACCCCTCGGGGGGGCTCACTGAAGCTTTCTTT. This encodes CASSDPSGGLTEAFF.

Relative to its sample, this clonotype is hyperexpanded. The V and J genes are TRBV29-1 and TRBJ1-3; D is perhaps TRBD1 (5 bases). Germline V gene data show CDR1 as SQVTM and CDR2 as ANQGSEA. V lost 7 bases and J lost 0, with 16 bases in between. This CDR3 has 15 residues. As DNA, the CDR3 is TGCAGCGCGACACAAGGGACTAACTCTGGAAACACCATATATTTT. Amino acid sequence: CSATQGTNSGNTIYF.

This clonotype has a single count. At one of its ends the junction is not consistent with the germline gene, which may arise from a read error. The chain combines TRBV6-1 with TRBJ1-6; D might be TRBD1 (5 bases). The CDR3 sequence is 15 residues long. From germline, CDR1 is MNHNS and CDR2 SASEGT. This CDR3 is CASSELGERKETLHF. The CDR3 DNA sequence: TGTGCAAGCAGTGAACTGGGGGAGAGGAAGGAAACCCTCCACTTT.

By proportion, this clonotype is medium-sized. The chain joins TRBV3-1 to TRBJ2-3; 9 bases are a match to TRBD2. There are 15 residues in the CDR3. Germline-derived CDR1 and CDR2 are LGHDT and YNNKEL (reference sequence). The V gene end was trimmed by 3 bases and the J gene end by 3 bases; junction bases not matched to a gene: 4. Here the CDR3 DNA reads TGTGCCAGCAGCCAGCGGGGGGGCGCGACAGATACGCAGTATTTT. This codes for CASSQRGGATDTQYF.

This clonotype is judged large. The chain combines TRBV10-3 with TRBJ1-5; D may be TRBD1 (5 bases). From germline, CDR1 is ENHRY and CDR2 SYGVKD. The CDR3 has 16 amino acids. The ends were cut back, 8 bases at V and 0 bases at J, with 17 bases in the middle. The CDR3 loop is CAIGPGTPYSNQPQHF. The CDR3 DNA sequence: TGTGCCATCGGACCTGGGACCCCCTATAGCAATCAGCCCCAGCATTTT.

This clonotype is categorized as large. This chain connects TRBV10-1 to TRBJ2-7; unclear D gene. The V end was cut by 5 bases, the J end by 4 bases, with 18 bases between. The germline V gene encodes CDR1 WNHNN and CDR2 SYGVQD (reference sequence). The CDR3 consists of 15 residues. The CDR3 region is CASSRDKHFLYEQYF. In nucleotides, the CDR3 is TGCGCCAGCAGTCGAGACAAACACTTTCTGTACGAGCAGTACTTC.

This clonotype is categorized as medium-sized. V usage is TRBV19 and J usage is TRBJ2-7; D possibly corresponds to TRBD1 (5 bases). Germline CDR1 reads LNHDA; CDR2 reads SQIVND (reference sequence). The V end was cut by 6 bases, the J end by 9 bases, with 21 bases between. The CDR3 covers 14 residues. The CDR3 region is CASRITSQGSGQYF. The CDR3 nucleotides read TGTGCCAGTAGGATAACGTCGCAGGGTTCCGGGCAGTACTTC.

Sample share makes this clonotype medium-sized. V and J are TRBV18 and TRBJ2-5, with TRBD2 matching 10 bases. V dropped 2 bases and J dropped 4; count of bases not matched to a gene: 4. The CDR3 extends over 15 amino acids. Germline V gene data show CDR1 as KGHSH and CDR2 as LQKENI. The CDR3 is CASSPTAGGLETQYF. Here the CDR3 DNA reads TGTGCCAGCTCACCAACAGCGGGAGGGCTAGAGACCCAGTACTTC. Full variable domain (missing parts from reference TRBV18 and TRBJ2-5): NAGVMQNPRHLVRRRGQEARLRCSPMKGHSHVYWYRQLPEEGLKFMVYLQKENIIDESGMPKERFSAEFPKEGPSILRIQQVVRGDSAAYFCASSPTAGGLETQYFGPGTRLLVL.